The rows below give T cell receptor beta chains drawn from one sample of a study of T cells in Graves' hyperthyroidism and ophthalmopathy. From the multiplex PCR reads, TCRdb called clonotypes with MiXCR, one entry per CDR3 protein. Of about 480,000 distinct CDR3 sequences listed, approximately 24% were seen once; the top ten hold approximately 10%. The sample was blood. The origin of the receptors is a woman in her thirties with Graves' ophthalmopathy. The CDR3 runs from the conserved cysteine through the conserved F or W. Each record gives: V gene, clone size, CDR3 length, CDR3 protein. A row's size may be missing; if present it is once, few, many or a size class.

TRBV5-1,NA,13,CASRQGTDYEQYF
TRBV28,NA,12,CASSPGWSEQYF
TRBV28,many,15,CASTLSWGPNYGYTF
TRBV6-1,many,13,CASKKGEVYEQYF
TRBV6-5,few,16,CASSYGAGTGFSPLHF
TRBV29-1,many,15,CSVEAVGSSGNTIYF
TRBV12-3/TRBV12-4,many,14,CASSSNGYSYGYTF
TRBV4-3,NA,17,CASSQDLAGGSTDTQYF
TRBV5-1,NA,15,CASSPEGQPHYGYTF
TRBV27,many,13,CASSVWARQPQHF
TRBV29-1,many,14,CSVPLPPGANVLTF
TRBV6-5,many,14,CASSRHDRFYEQYF
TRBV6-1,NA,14,CASRHKVSGNTIYF
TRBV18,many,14,CASSLGAGIGIQYF
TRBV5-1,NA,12,CASRQGADGYTF
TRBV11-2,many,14,CASSLVPREETQYF
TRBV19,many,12,CASSMTGTEAFF
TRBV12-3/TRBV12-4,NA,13,CASSTFQGGEQYF
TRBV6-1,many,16,CASSAWQSPTYQPQHF
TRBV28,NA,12,CASSQLEWGAFF
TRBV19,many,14,CASSIHEGNTEAFF
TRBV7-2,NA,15,CASSRLTSGSREQYF
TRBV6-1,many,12,CASSGETYEQYF
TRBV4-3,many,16,CASSQDRRTGGPEAFF
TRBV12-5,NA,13,CASGPTENQPQHF
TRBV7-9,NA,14,CASTGTGGAATQYF
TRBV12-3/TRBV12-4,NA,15,CASSLAQGLNTEAFF
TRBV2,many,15,CASRKWGPSTDTQYF
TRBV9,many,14,CASSATGVQETQYF
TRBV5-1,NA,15,CASSAGTGLSYEQYF
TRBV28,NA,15,CASAQGGLATHEQYF
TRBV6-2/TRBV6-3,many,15,CASGKGGPSSYEQYF
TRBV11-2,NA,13,CASTRTSGTEQYF
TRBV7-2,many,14,CASSLEGRFYGYTF
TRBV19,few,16,CASSNSGTGASQPQHF
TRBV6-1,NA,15,CASRADRGANQPQHF